The 23 T cell receptor beta chains presented below share a single source sample, sequenced in a study of blood T cells in healthy people across ages. A second 7 to 11 cycle PCR used barcoded and J-beta primers. Using its own MiXCR run on the 5' RACE reads, TCRdb lists one record per CDR3 protein. The sample lists 710,000 or so distinct CDR3 sequences; 20% to 25% were seen once. Sample: blood. The receptor set was obtained from a man between 65 and 85 years old in good health.

Only a few counts were recorded for this clonotype. Mismatch with germline at one junction end may stem from a read error. The J gene is TRBJ2-3, the V gene TRBV5-1; possible D gene TRBD2, 5 bases. Germline CDR1 SGHRS, CDR2 YFSETQ. This CDR3 has 13 amino acids. In nucleotides, the CDR3 is TGCGCCTGCAGCTTGAGGGAGCGAGGTACGCAGTATTTT. It specifies CACSLRERGTQYF.

The CDR3 nucleotides are TGTGCCAGCAGATCCTTAGCGACAGGGACTAGGAGCTACACCTTC. It encodes CASRSLATGTRSYTF. V is TRBV2 and J is TRBJ1-2, with 7 positions matching TRBD1. The V segment lost 6 bases and the J segment 9 bases; nucleotides outside the gene matches: 16. Germline CDR1 SNHLY, CDR2 FYNNEI. The CDR3 extends over 15 amino acids. The whole variable domain, remainder taken from reference TRBV2 and TRBJ1-2, is EPEVTQTPSHQVTQMGQEVILRCVPISNHLYFYWYRQILGQKVEFLVSFYNNEISEKSEIFDDQFSVERPDGSNFTLKIRSTKLEDSAMYFCASRSLATGTRSYTFGSGTRLTVV.

The chain carries TRBV5-6 and TRBJ1-2, with 7 nucleotides matching TRBD1. This CDR3 spans 12 amino acids. Looked up from germline, CDR1 is SGHDT and CDR2 is YYEEEE. Germline trimming cut 3 bases from V and 6 bases from J; bases unmatched to any gene: 2. CDR3 DNA sequence: TGTGCCAGCAGCTACGACAGGGATGGCTACACCTTC. Amino acid sequence: CASSYDRDGYTF.

In its sample, this clonotype was seen a few times. The chain employs TRBV20-1 and TRBJ1-4; D might be TRBD1 (5 bases). V gave up 6 bases and J gave up 4 bases, with 9 bases separating them. The CDR3 loop spans 12 amino acids. Looked up from germline, CDR1 is DFQATT and CDR2 is SNEGSKA (reference sequence). Here the CDR3 DNA reads TGCAGTGCCTTACAGGATAATGAAAAACTGTTTTTT. It codes for CSALQDNEKLFF.

The J gene is TRBJ2-7, the V gene TRBV3-1; the D gene is possibly TRBD2 (5 bases). Germline CDR1 LGHDT, CDR2 YNNKEL (reference sequence). There are 14 residues in the CDR3. V lost 1 base, J lost 3 bases, and 10 bases lay in between. This chain's CDR3 is CASSQGPGVYEQYF. The CDR3 coding sequence is TGTGCCAGCAGCCAAGGTCCCGGGGTCTACGAGCAGTACTTC.

The rearrangement joins TRBV5-1 to TRBJ1-1; TRBD1 might be the D (5 bases). V was pared by 4 bases and J by 11 bases, with 21 bases between. CDR1 is SGHRS, CDR2 YFSETQ, per germline. This CDR3 comprises 14 residues. This chain's CDR3 is CASSLGAPGKGAFF. Here the CDR3 DNA reads TGCGCCAGCAGCCTCGGGGCCCCTGGGAAAGGGGCTTTCTTT.

For the CDR3, the DNA is TGTGCCTGGAGTTTAAGCGAGACCTACAATGAGCAGTTCTTC. It translates to CAWSLSETYNEQFF. V usage is TRBV30 and J usage is TRBJ2-1; D ambiguous. Germline values: CDR1 GTSNPN, CDR2 SVGIG (reference sequence). The CDR3 extends over 14 amino acids. V lost 2 bases and J lost 2, with 10 bases in between.

This clonotype was observed a few times. The rearrangement uses TRBV28 and TRBJ1-1, with no clear D. This CDR3 spans 14 amino acids. Trimming stripped 11 bases from V and 1 base from J, with 17 bases between. CDR1 and CDR2 (germline): MDHEN, SYDVKM. CDR3: CAAHRARSNTEAFF. DNA for the CDR3: TGTGCCGCCCACCGGGCCCGCTCGAACACTGAAGCTTTCTTT.

This clonotype was seen a few times. The chain joins TRBV5-1 to TRBJ2-2; D not resolved. Germline V gene lookup returns CDR1 SGHRS and CDR2 YFSETQ. Between the trimmed V and J ends, which lost 4 bases and 1 base, there was a span of 11 bases. This CDR3 comprises 15 residues. The CDR3 protein is CASSGLTRNTGELFF. CDR3 bases: TGCGCCAGCAGCGGCTTGACAAGGAACACCGGGGAGCTGTTTTTT.

This clonotype was seen ten or more times. The V gene is TRBV3-1, the J gene TRBJ2-1, with D possibly matching TRBD1 (6 bases). Germline V gene sequence: CDR1 LGHDT, CDR2 YNNKEL (reference sequence). This CDR3 region has 15 residues. V lost 3 bases and J lost 1, with 10 bases in between. CDR3 in DNA: TGTGCCAGCAGCCAGGGGCAGGGGTCCTACAATGAGCAGTTCTTC. Protein: CASSQGQGSYNEQFF.

The chain has TRBV6-1 and TRBJ2-3, with D hard to call. V lost 5 bases, J lost 4 bases, and 13 bases lay in between. The CDR3 runs 14 residues. Germline lookup yields CDR1 MNHNS and CDR2 SASEGT. The CDR3 region is CASSTIRSADTQYF. The DNA for the CDR3 is TGTGCCAGCAGTACTATCCGTTCCGCAGATACGCAGTATTTT.

The V call is TRBV28, the J call TRBJ1-1; D gene unclear. CDR1 is MDHEN, CDR2 SYDVKM, per germline. The CDR3 totals 13 residues. V was clipped by 3 bases and J by 8 bases, with 13 bases between them. The CDR3, as DNA: TGTGCCAGCAGTTTTAGGTATCTGGCAGAAGCTTTCTTT. It is translated as CASSFRYLAEAFF. The entire variable domain, with the rest obtained from reference TRBV28 and TRBJ1-1, is as follows: DVKVTQSSRYLVKRTGEKVFLECVQDMDHENMFWYRQDPGLGLRLIYFSYDVKMKEKGDIPEGYSVSREKKERFSLILESASTNQTSMYLCASSFRYLAEAFFGQGTRLTVV.

V and J are TRBV10-2 and TRBJ2-3; D gene unclear. CDR1 and CDR2 (germline): WSHSY, SAAADI. The V end was cut by 7 bases, the J end by 4 bases, with 9 bases between. The CDR3 has 12 amino acids. CDR3 DNA sequence: TGCGCCAGCACCGAAGTGTCAGATACGCAGTATTTT. Protein product: CASTEVSDTQYF.

This clonotype came up many times. This chain joins TRBV6-1 and TRBJ2-5; D is uncertain. With 5 bases removed from V and 1 base from J, the gap between germline ends came to 5 bases. CDR1 MNHNS and CDR2 SASEGT come from the germline V gene. The CDR3 has 12 amino acids. The chain's CDR3 is CASSSTQETQYF. The CDR3 bases are TGTGCCAGCAGTTCCACCCAAGAGACCCAGTACTTC.

In the case of this clonotype: Germline is not matched at one junction end, which may reflect a read error. This chain connects TRBV7-8 to TRBJ1-2; a possible D gene is TRBD1 (5 bases). The CDR3 is made up of 16 amino acids. Germline V gene lookup returns CDR1 SGHVS and CDR2 FQNEAQ. Here the CDR3 DNA reads TGTGCCAGCAGCTTAGCCAACGCCGACAGCCTCTATGGCTACACCTTT. Residues: CASSLANADSLYGYTF.

This clonotype was seen more than once but under ten times. The chain is built from TRBV20-1 and TRBJ1-5, with 9 bases aligning to TRBD1. The CDR3 has 16 residues. The V segment lost 5 bases and the J segment 0 bases; nucleotides outside the gene matches: 8. Germline V gene data show CDR1 as DFQATT and CDR2 as SNEGSKA (reference sequence). The CDR3 DNA is TGCAGTGCTTGGGACAGGGAAAAGGATAGCAATCAGCCCCAGCATTTT. Amino acid sequence: CSAWDREKDSNQPQHF.

The chain links TRBV10-3 to TRBJ2-5; D is undetermined. CDR1 is ENHRY and CDR2 is SYGVKD in the germline V gene. Trimming removed 0 bases from V and 1 base from J, with 6 bases in between. The CDR3 spans 14 residues. The CDR3 DNA sequence: TGTGCCATCAGTGAGTCGAGTGCCCAAGAGACCCAGTACTTC. Translated: CAISESSAQETQYF.

The chain recombines TRBV7-6 with TRBJ2-7; D unclear. Germline values: CDR1 SGHVS, CDR2 FNYEAQ. Trimming took off 11 bases at V and 1 base at J, with 12 bases between the two ends. The CDR3 consists of 12 residues. CDR3 coding DNA: TGTGCCTCCGAGCAGGTTTCCTACGAGCAGTACGTC. Its translation is CASEQVSYEQYV.

This clonotype was counted many times. For the CDR3, the DNA is TGTGCCAGCCGAGGGGGAAGTGAGCAGTTCTTC. It encodes CASRGGSEQFF. The chain has TRBV6-1 and TRBJ2-1; TRBD1 is a possible D gene (6 bases). Germline loops: CDR1 MNHNS, CDR2 SASEGT. V gave up 8 bases and J gave up 9 bases, with 11 bases separating them. This CDR3 region has 11 residues.

A note on this clonotype: This could be a read error, since a much larger clone is one nucleotide away. The rearrangement uses TRBV5-1 and TRBJ1-2, with TRBD1 as a possible D gene (5 bases). Germline V lookup: CDR1 SGHRS, CDR2 YFSETQ. This CDR3 spans 14 amino acids. The CDR3 loop reads CASGLAGPPYGYTF. The DNA of the CDR3 is TGCGCCAGCGGCTTGGCAGGGCCCCCCTATGGCTACACCTTC.

The chain couples TRBV12-3 or TRBV12-4 to TRBJ2-5; 8 bases fit TRBD1. Unmatched junction bases numbered 8, after V lost 3 bases and J lost 5 bases. The CDR3 sequence is 15 residues long. CDR3 sequence (DNA): TGTGCCAGCAGTTTGGGCAGGGGGCCTCGGGAGACCCAGTACTTC. Its translation is CASSLGRGPRETQYF.

At least ten counts were recorded for this clonotype. The chain carries TRBV9 and TRBJ1-2; TRBD1 might be the D (5 bases). The CDR3 length is 16 residues. V lost 4 bases, J lost 7 bases, and 23 bases lay in between. Germline values: CDR1 SGDLS, CDR2 YYNGEE. CDR3: CASSPLGGGFGAGYTF. DNA of the CDR3: TGTGCCAGCAGCCCTCTCGGCGGGGGGTTTGGTGCTGGCTACACCTTC.

This clonotype has only a few counts. The CDR3 reads CASSQGQGKRGAFF. CDR3 nucleotides: TGTGCCAGCTCGCAGGGACAGGGGAAAAGGGGAGCTTTCTTT. The chain links TRBV18 to TRBJ1-1, with 10 bases matching TRBD1. V shed 6 bases and J 10 bases; nucleotides not matched to a gene: 11. Germline-derived CDR1 and CDR2 are KGHSH and LQKENI. The CDR3 is 14 residues long.